The clone carrying this T cell receptor (beta chain) was found many times. This entry belongs to a study of blood T cells in healthy people across ages. Sample-barcoded 5' priming and a J-beta primer mix drove a second PCR of about 7 to 11 cycles. MiXCR, applied by TCRdb to the 5' RACE reads, yields one record per CDR3 protein. This sample carries about 620,000 distinct CDR3 sequences, approximately 52% of them seen once, and the ten largest clones take less than 15%. V was shortened by 1 base and J by 4 bases, with 16 bases between the two germline ends. CDR1 and CDR2 (germline): SGHRS, YFSETQ. The CDR3 is 16 amino acids.

Sequenced sample: blood. This clonotype was obtained from a woman aged 80 or over in good health. This chain joins TRBV5-1 and TRBJ2-3; a weak D match, TRBD1 (6 bases). The CDR3, as DNA: TGCGCCAGCAGCTTGCAATTGACAGGTCTCGCAGATACGCAGTATTTT. Translation gives CASSLQLTGLADTQYF.